These 21 T cell receptor beta chains originate from one sample sequenced in a study of T cell responses to AZD1222 COVID-19 vaccine. TCRdb's table, derived via immunoSEQ multiplex PCR, lists solely in-frame clones and lacks some. The sample has 200,000 or so clones, about 87% seen once. The sequencing here drew on peripheral blood, taken on day 0 of MenACWY control vaccination. All receptors derive from an adult in good health.

The chain recombines TRBV6-5 with TRBJ2-1; TRBD1 matches at 7 bases. The CDR3 runs to 15 residues. J lost 2 bases, V lost 4 bases, and 5 bases had no gene match. In germline, CDR1 is MNHEY, CDR2 SVGAGI. The CDR3, as DNA: TGTGCCAGCAGTTTAGAGGGACAGCCCTACAATGAGCAGTTCTTC. It yields the protein CASSLEGQPYNEQFF.

There are a few counts of this clone. The genes are TRBV28 and TRBJ1-1; D gene uncertain. This CDR3 is built from 15 residues. CDR1 MDHEN and CDR2 SYDVKM come from the germline V gene. V was trimmed by 2 bases and J by 8 bases, leaving 18 bases between them. The CDR3 DNA follows: TGTGCCAGCAGTTTAGCGGGGAGCACACAAAAAGAAGCTTTCTTT. Protein product: CASSLAGSTQKEAFF.

This sequence joins TRBV2 and TRBJ2-7, with 8 bases lining up with TRBD1. Germline trimming cut 0 bases from V and 2 bases from J; bases unmatched to any gene: 6. The CDR3 contains 16 residues. CDR1 SNHLY and CDR2 FYNNEI come from the germline V gene. In nucleotides, the CDR3 is TGTGCCAGCAGTGAAGCGCGAGGGACAGGAGCCTACGAGCAGTACTTC. Protein: CASSEARGTGAYEQYF.

The rearrangement uses TRBV20-1 and TRBJ2-1; the D gene is possibly TRBD2 (5 bases). V was clipped by 4 bases and J by 2 bases, with 12 bases between them. The CDR3 loop spans 14 amino acids. Germline values: CDR1 DFQATT, CDR2 SNEGSKA (reference sequence). The CDR3 loop reads CSANERKTYNEQFF. DNA of the CDR3: TGCAGTGCTAATGAGCGGAAGACCTACAATGAGCAGTTCTTC.

CDR3 loop: CASSQEVLGEETQYF. DNA of the CDR3: TGTGCCAGCAGCCAAGAGGTTCTGGGAGAGGAGACCCAGTACTTC. The chain recombines TRBV14 with TRBJ2-5; the D gene is possibly TRBD2 (5 bases). The CDR3 has 15 residues. CDR1 is SGHDN, CDR2 FVKESK, per germline. Trimming left V 0 bases short and J 5 bases short, with 13 bases between.

This clone has just one count. This rearrangement joins TRBV3-1 (or the pseudogene TRBV3-2) to TRBJ2-7; D call uncertain. In germline, CDR1 is LGHDT, CDR2 YNNKEL (reference sequence). V was cut by 4 bases and J by 6 bases, with 7 bases left in between. The CDR3 length is 11 residues. The DNA for the CDR3 is TGTGCCAGCAGCCGCCGGACCGAGCAGTACTTC. It translates to CASSRRTEQYF.

The chain couples TRBV24-1 to TRBJ2-3; TRBD1 matches 9 bases. The CDR3 is 16 amino acids. From germline, CDR1 is KGHDR and CDR2 SFDVKD. The ends lost 2 bases at V and 3 bases at J; junction bases unmatched: 5. Written as DNA, the CDR3 is TGTGCCACCAGTGATTCCACAGGGGGCAGAACAGATACGCAGTATTTT. It is translated as CATSDSTGGRTDTQYF.

J is TRBJ1-1 and V is TRBV7-9; D is uncertain. The CDR3 extends over 14 amino acids. The V and J ends lost 5 bases and 5 bases respectively, with 15 bases between them. Germline-derived CDR1 and CDR2 are SEHNR and FQNEAQ (reference sequence). The chain's CDR3 is CASSPPVVSTEAFF. The CDR3 region has the DNA TGTGCCAGCAGCCCACCGGTTGTATCTACTGAAGCTTTCTTT. Full variable domain (rest looked up from reference TRBV7-9 and TRBJ1-1): DTGVSQNPRHKITKRGQNVTFRCDPISEHNRLYWYRQTLGQGPEFLTYFQNEAQLEKSRLLSDRFSAERPKGSFSTLEIQRTEQGDSAMYLCASSPPVVSTEAFFGQGTRLTVV.

The chain carries TRBV7-6 and TRBJ1-3; 9 bases map to TRBD1. V shed 5 bases, J shed 7 bases, and the junction held 6 bases outside the gene matches. In germline, CDR1 is SGHVS, CDR2 FNYEAQ. This CDR3 contains 14 residues. The CDR3 nucleotides are TGTGCCAGCAGCCCGGGGACAGGGCGTAACACCATATATTTT. Amino acids: CASSPGTGRNTIYF.

The chain employs TRBV28 and TRBJ1-2; D call uncertain. Germline CDR1 and CDR2: MDHEN and SYDVKM. The CDR3 extends over 13 amino acids. Trimming left V 3 bases short and J 1 base short, with 6 bases between. The CDR3 here is CASSFPINYGYTF. The CDR3 DNA reads as TGTGCCAGCAGTTTCCCCATTAACTATGGCTACACCTTC.

This chain connects TRBV6-1 to TRBJ1-4; 7 nucleotides line up with TRBD1. The CDR3 is 16 residues long. The V gene end was trimmed by 3 bases and the J gene end by 3 bases; junction bases not matched to a gene: 7. Germline V CDR1 and CDR2: MNHNS, SASEGT. The CDR3 bases are TGTGCCAGCAGTGACAAAAACAGGGGACCTAATGAAAAACTGTTTTTT. Translated, it gives CASSDKNRGPNEKLFF.

The genes are TRBV6-6 and TRBJ2-7; 7 nucleotides align to TRBD2. J was trimmed by 0 bases and V by 6 bases; bases with no gene match: 8. Germline CDR1 and CDR2: MNHNY and SVGAGI (reference sequence). The CDR3 contains 15 residues. CDR3 residues: CASSPGGYSSYEQYF. CDR3 nucleotides: TGTGCCAGCAGCCCCGGGGGGTATAGCTCCTACGAGCAGTACTTC.

The gene calls are TRBV12-3 or TRBV12-4 and TRBJ2-7; 7 nucleotides agree with TRBD2. V lost 7 bases and J lost 6; bases outside the gene matches: 6. The CDR3 has 12 residues. CDR3 nucleotides: TGTGCCAGCAATTATCCGGGAGGCGAGCAGTACTTC. This codes for CASNYPGGEQYF.

With respect to this clone: The sample carries other DNA sequences with the same CDR3. The J gene is TRBJ2-7, the V gene TRBV28, with D hard to call. Germline CDR1 MDHEN, CDR2 SYDVKM. This CDR3 is built from 12 residues. V was clipped by 3 bases and J by 3 bases, with 6 bases between them. The CDR3 region has the DNA TGTGCCAGCAGTTTTCAGAACTACGAGCAGTACTTC. Its translation: CASSFQNYEQYF.

V is TRBV19 and J is TRBJ1-5, with D possibly matching TRBD1 (6 bases). Trimming pared 4 bases from V and 0 bases from J, leaving 10 bases between. This CDR3 is 15 amino acids long. The germline gives CDR1 LNHDA, CDR2 SQIVND (reference sequence). The CDR3 spells CASSTTGSSNQPQHF. CDR3 in DNA: TGTGCCAGTAGTACCACAGGGTCTAGCAATCAGCCCCAGCATTTT.

On this clone: At the DNA level, this CDR3 is encoded by other sequences in the same sample as well. This sequence joins TRBV18 and TRBJ1-1; D call uncertain. Trimming removed 3 bases from V and 1 base from J, with 6 bases in between. The CDR3 is 13 amino acids. Germline V gene lookup returns CDR1 KGHSH and CDR2 LQKENI. The CDR3 sequence is CASSPDENTEAFF. The CDR3 DNA sequence: TGTGCCAGCTCACCGGACGAGAACACTGAAGCTTTCTTT.

The V gene is TRBV30, the J gene TRBJ2-3; tentatively, D is TRBD2 (5 bases). Germline V gives CDR1 GTSNPN, CDR2 SVGIG (reference sequence). The ends were cut back, 5 bases at V and 2 bases at J, with 11 bases in the middle. There are 13 residues in the CDR3. DNA of the CDR3: TGTGCCTGGTCGTGGGGAGTCACAGATACGCAGTATTTT. Translating gives CAWSWGVTDTQYF. Full variable domain (outside the CDR3, taken from reference TRBV30 and TRBJ2-3): SQTIHQWPATLVQPVGSPLSLECTVEGTSNPNLYWYRQAAGRGLQLLFYSVGIGQISSEVPQNLSASRPQDRQFILSSKKLLLSDSGFYLCAWSWGVTDTQYFGPGTRLTVL.

This clone has just one count. The rearrangement links TRBV19 to TRBJ1-1, with 10 bases aligning to TRBD1. CDR1 LNHDA and CDR2 SQIVND come from the germline V gene (reference sequence). The CDR3 sequence is 15 residues long. Unmatched junction bases numbered 6, after V lost 7 bases and J lost 1 base. This CDR3 is CASTDRGLPNTEAFF. As DNA, the CDR3 is TGTGCCAGTACCGACAGGGGGCTACCGAACACTGAAGCTTTCTTT.

The CDR3, as DNA: TGTGCCAGTAGTATTCCCCGCGGGAGGGCCAACGAGCAGTACTTC. It specifies CASSIPRGRANEQYF. The chain is built from TRBV19 and TRBJ2-7; 9 bases align to TRBD2. V shed 3 bases, J shed 5 bases, and the junction held 8 bases outside the gene matches. Looked up from germline, CDR1 is LNHDA and CDR2 is SQIVND (reference sequence). CDR3 length: 15 amino acids.

This clone came up a few times. The V gene is TRBV27, the J gene TRBJ2-2; a possible D gene is TRBD2 (6 bases). Trimming pared 5 bases from V and 5 bases from J, leaving 21 bases between. CDR1 is MNHEY, CDR2 SMNVEV, per germline (reference sequence). The CDR3 is 17 residues long. CDR3 nucleotides: TGTGCCAGCAGTCCCGGAGGAAGCGGGCGACAAACCGGGGAGCTGTTTTTT. Encoded protein: CASSPGGSGRQTGELFF.

A remark on this clone: Other nucleotide sequences from this sample produce the same CDR3. The gene calls are TRBV28 and TRBJ1-6; 8 bases agree with TRBD1. In germline, CDR1 is MDHEN, CDR2 SYDVKM. The CDR3 contains 14 residues. Unmatched junction bases numbered 4, after V lost 6 bases and J lost 6 bases. The CDR3 loop reads CASSRDRGNSPLHF. The CDR3 DNA reads TGTGCCAGCAGCCGCGACAGGGGTAATTCACCCCTCCACTTT.